The source of this TCR beta chain is a study of Tregs in tolerant kidney transplant recipients. Study results and caveats: Few patients were studied, so findings need validation in larger groups. No direct test of biological reproducibility was done here.

Generated by immunoSEQ multiplex PCR, the TCRdb table keeps only in-frame clones and is missing some. This table holds approximately 260,000 clones, about 86% found once. Thawed PBMCs were FACS-sorted into unstimulated CD4+CD25+CD127- regulatory T cells, CD4+CD25- non-regulatory cells, CD4 and CD8 cells. Points on this clone: Its antigen is currently unknown.

V dropped 2 bases and J dropped 6 bases, with 23 bases sitting between them. CDR1 and CDR2 from the germline V gene are GTSNPN and SVGIG (reference sequence). The length of the CDR3 is 16 residues. The origin of this receptor is a human donor in good health. Sample: CD4+ T cells from blood. V and J are TRBV30 and TRBJ2-7, with D perhaps TRBD2 (5 bases). For the CDR3, the DNA is TGTGCCTGGAGTTCGGACTCCCCAGACCTCTACGTCGAGCAGTACTTC. Protein: CAWSSDSPDLYVEQYF.